The 21 T cell receptor beta chains below all came from one sample that was sequenced in a study of T cells in Graves' hyperthyroidism and ophthalmopathy. Amplification of TCR beta CDR3 regions was performed using RNA transcripts as template. A set of HTBI primers served as the primers for a first-round RT-PCR of the TCR CDR3. TCRdb re-called the multiplex PCR reads with MiXCR, one entry per CDR3 protein. The sample includes a few hundred thousand distinct CDR3 sequences, approximately 17% of them seen just once. The sample comprised blood. Receptor source: a woman under 30 with Graves' ophthalmopathy.

This clonotype was counted many times. The J gene is TRBJ1-2, the V gene TRBV12-3 or TRBV12-4; TRBD1 aligns across 12 bases. The V segment lost 6 bases and the J segment 6 bases; nucleotides outside the gene matches: 8. The CDR3 is made up of 15 amino acids. CDR3 DNA sequence: TGTGCCAGCAGCAGAACCGGGACAGGGGGCGATGGCTACACCTTC. As protein: CASSRTGTGGDGYTF.

The chain joins TRBV13 to TRBJ2-7, with D tentatively TRBD1 or TRBD2 (5 bases each). This CDR3 is 15 amino acids long. The V gene's germline CDR1 is PRHDT and CDR2 FYEKMQ (reference sequence). Trimming removed 0 bases at V and 3 bases at J, with 12 bases between. In DNA, the CDR3 is TGTGCCAGCAGCTTAGGGTCGGGGACGAACTACGAGCAGTACTTC. It encodes CASSLGSGTNYEQYF.

CDR3 protein: CASTQDRNNEQFF. The CDR3 coding sequence is TGTGCCAGCACCCAGGACAGGAACAATGAGCAGTTCTTC. The chain uses TRBV13 and TRBJ2-1; 7 nucleotides match TRBD1. The J segment lost 5 bases and the V segment lost 7 bases, leaving 5 bases of the junction unmatched. The germline V gene encodes CDR1 PRHDT and CDR2 FYEKMQ (reference sequence). This CDR3 contains 13 residues.

This clonotype came up many times. The chain uses TRBV29-1 and TRBJ2-1, with 13 bases aligning to TRBD2. Unmatched junction bases numbered 7, after V lost 5 bases and J lost 6 bases. CDR1 is SQVTM and CDR2 is ANQGSEA in the germline V gene. This CDR3 spans 15 amino acids. The DNA of the CDR3 is TGCAGCGTTCGCGGACTAGCGGGAGTAGGCAATGAGCAGTTCTTC. Encoded protein: CSVRGLAGVGNEQFF.

A remark on this clonotype: At one end the junction does not follow the germline gene, possibly because of a read error. The V gene is TRBV20-1, the J gene TRBJ2-7, with TRBD2 matching over 9 bases. The germline gives CDR1 DFQATT, CDR2 SNEGSKA (reference sequence). This CDR3 has 13 amino acids. CDR3 residues: CSASRSSGGEQSF. DNA of the CDR3: TGCAGTGCTAGTAGAAGTAGCGGGGGCGAGCAGTCCTTC.

Of note for this clonotype: It may be a read error: a sequence one base away is much more abundant. The chain recombines TRBV2 with TRBJ1-5; D is ambiguous. The CDR3 contains 14 residues. Germline V gene lookup returns CDR1 SNHLY and CDR2 FYNNEI. CDR3 sequence: CAGRNTASNQPQHF. The CDR3 nucleotides are TGTGCCGGCAGGAACACGGCTAGCAATCAGCCCCAGCATTTT. Based on the CDR3 plus reference TRBV2 and TRBJ1-5, the full variable domain is EPEVTQTPSHQVTQMGQEVILRCVPISNHLYFYWYRQILGQKVEFLVSFYNNEISEKSEIFDDQFSVERPDGSNFTLKIRSTKLEDSAMYFCAGRNTASNQPQHFGDGTRLSIL.

The chain uses TRBV2 and TRBJ2-3, with 7 bases that match TRBD1. The junction had 10 bases not matched to a gene; V was cut back by 7 bases and J by 0 bases. This CDR3 region has 16 residues. Germline V gene data show CDR1 as SNHLY and CDR2 as FYNNEI. Here the CDR3 DNA reads TGTGCCAGCAAGCCGACAGGGCGGCTAAGCACAGATACGCAGTATTTT. The encoded protein is CASKPTGRLSTDTQYF.

As regards this clonotype: A much larger clone differs by one base, so this may be a read error. This chain joins TRBV10-3 and TRBJ2-1, with 10 bases fitting TRBD1. CDR3 length: 14 amino acids. CDR1 and CDR2 (germline): ENHRY, SYGVKD. CDR3 sequence reads: CAIRGQGRNNGQFF. The CDR3 bases are TGTGCCATCAGGGGACAGGGGCGGAACAATGGGCAGTTCTTC.

Many counts were recorded for this clonotype. This rearrangement joins TRBV3-1 to TRBJ1-1; D is unresolved. This CDR3 has 14 residues. Trimming left V 4 bases short and J 8 bases short, with 17 bases between. Germline CDR1 and CDR2: LGHDT and YNNKEL (reference sequence). CDR3 sequence: CASSPSEGYGEAFF. CDR3 nucleotide sequence: TGTGCCAGCAGCCCGAGCGAGGGTTATGGGGAAGCTTTCTTT.

The chain joins TRBV7-2 to TRBJ2-1; 9 bases are a match to TRBD2. Germline trimming cut 4 bases from V and 4 bases from J; bases unmatched to any gene: 2. CDR3 length: 14 residues. The germline gives CDR1 SGHTA, CDR2 FQGNSA. The CDR3 DNA follows: TGTGCCAGCAGCTCCCTAGCGGGATACAATGAGCAGTTCTTC. It translates to CASSSLAGYNEQFF.

This clonotype appeared many times. This sequence joins TRBV6-1 and TRBJ1-1; D is ambiguous. The CDR3 sequence is 11 residues long. V dropped 7 bases and J dropped 2 bases, with 5 bases sitting between them. Per the germline V gene, CDR1 is MNHNS and CDR2 is SASEGT. The CDR3 DNA sequence: TGTGCCAGCATCTTTAACACTGAAGCTTTCTTT. Translation gives CASIFNTEAFF.

This clonotype was recorded at least ten times. The chain carries TRBV2 and TRBJ1-1; TRBD1 matches 7 bases. The germline V gene encodes CDR1 SNHLY and CDR2 FYNNEI. Trimming cost V 6 bases and J 3 bases; bases outside gene matches: 7. The CDR3 loop spans 14 amino acids. The CDR3 is CASRDFQGDTEAFF. CDR3 nucleotides: TGTGCCAGCAGAGATTTTCAGGGGGACACTGAAGCTTTCTTT.

This clonotype was detected only a few times. This chain joins TRBV6-5 and TRBJ2-5; weak D call: TRBD2 (6 bases). Germline V lookup: CDR1 MNHEY, CDR2 SVGAGI. V was pared by 2 bases and J by 5 bases, with 18 bases between. CDR3 size: 16 residues. The CDR3 is CASSYGLQVEGETQYF. In DNA, the CDR3 is TGTGCCAGCAGTTACGGATTACAGGTGGAGGGGGAGACCCAGTACTTC.

This chain connects TRBV29-1 to TRBJ2-7; 12 positions agree with TRBD2. Germline CDR1 is SQVTM and CDR2 is ANQGSEA. The CDR3 extends over 13 amino acids. J lost 1 base, V lost 6 bases, and 1 base had no gene match. CDR3 region: CSVGLAGSYEQYF. DNA for the CDR3: TGCAGCGTAGGACTAGCGGGATCCTACGAGCAGTACTTC.

Many counts were recorded for this clonotype. The rearrangement uses TRBV5-1 and TRBJ1-2; a possible D gene is TRBD1 (6 bases). Germline values: CDR1 SGHRS, CDR2 YFSETQ. CDR3 length: 14 residues. Trimming cost V 0 bases and J 8 bases, with 14 bases left between them. This chain's CDR3 is CASSLDRAPRGYTF. The DNA of the CDR3 is TGCGCCAGCAGCTTGGACAGGGCCCCACGAGGCTACACCTTC. Filled out from reference TRBV5-1 and TRBJ1-2, the complete variable domain reads KAGVTQTPRYLIKTRGQQVTLSCSPISGHRSVSWYQQTPGQGLQFLFEYFSETQRNKGNFPGRFSGRQFSNSRSEMNVSTLELGDSALYLCASSLDRAPRGYTFGSGTRLTVV.

In its sample, this clonotype was seen many times. The J gene is TRBJ1-2, the V gene TRBV4-1, with D unresolved. This CDR3 has 12 residues. V gave up 0 bases and J gave up 2 bases, with 1 base separating them. Germline CDR1 reads MGHRA; CDR2 reads YSYEKL. In nucleotides, the CDR3 is TGCGCCAGCAGCCAAGACAACTATGGCTACACCTTC. Translation gives CASSQDNYGYTF.

This clonotype was found a few times. V gene TRBV20-1 combines with J gene TRBJ2-3; D ambiguous. CDR1 and CDR2 from the germline V gene are DFQATT and SNEGSKA (reference sequence). CDR3 length: 12 residues. Trimming removed 4 bases at V and 2 bases at J, with 7 bases between. CDR3 coding DNA: TGCAGTGCTATAGGACCCACAGATACGCAGTATTTT. Translated, it gives CSAIGPTDTQYF.

This clonotype was found many times. The chain recombines TRBV5-1 with TRBJ2-2, with a possible D match to TRBD1 (5 bases). Trimming pared 0 bases from V and 6 bases from J, leaving 12 bases between. The CDR3 has 15 residues. Germline lookup yields CDR1 SGHRS and CDR2 YFSETQ. CDR3 nucleotides: TGCGCCAGCAGCTTGGAGGGGTTGAAGGCCGGGGAGCTGTTTTTT. Encoded protein: CASSLEGLKAGELFF.

A word on this clonotype: Relative to the germline gene, one junction end is altered; a read error may explain this. The CDR3 bases are TGTGCCAGCAGTTACCCCACAGGTCCAGGGCTCTCCTACGAGCAGTACTTT. Translating gives CASSYPTGPGLSYEQYF. The V gene is TRBV6-9, the J gene TRBJ2-7; weak D call: TRBD1 (5 bases). The CDR3 sequence is 17 residues long. Germline V gene lookup returns CDR1 MNHGY and CDR2 SVAAGI.

CDR3 residues: CASSLARDGGNQETQYF. The CDR3 region has the DNA TGCGCCAGCAGCTTGGCAAGGGACGGGGGGAATCAAGAGACCCAGTACTTC. J is TRBJ2-5 and V is TRBV5-1; 7 bases match TRBD2. V lost 0 bases and J lost 2; bases outside the gene matches: 10. This CDR3 has 17 amino acids. Germline V gene lookup returns CDR1 SGHRS and CDR2 YFSETQ.

The chain couples TRBV5-1 to TRBJ2-1, with 12 bases that match TRBD1. This CDR3 contains 15 residues. V lost 4 bases, J lost 8 bases, and 7 bases stayed unmatched. Germline-derived CDR1 and CDR2 are SGHRS and YFSETQ. The CDR3 DNA sequence: TGCGCCAGCAGCAGGGACAGGGGGCGGTCAGATGAGCAGTTCTTC. Its translation: CASSRDRGRSDEQFF.